The next 17 T cell receptor beta chains were all read from a single sample in a study of PD-1 blockade in classical Hodgkin lymphoma (dated by TCRdb to 2018 to 2021). The time point label, as the study defines it: cycle 4 day 1 (C4D1), after less than 7 weeks of nivolumab. All trial patients had relapsed after autologous stem cell transplantation, with cohorts A, B and C differing in prior brentuximab vedotin exposure. A Miltenyi CD4+ T cell isolation kit was used for magnetic negative selection to purify CD4+ T cells from thawed PBMCs. Library preparation employed the immunoSEQ multiplex PCR assay. The source is immuneACCESS, and TCRdb retained only in-frame sequences with V and J called. Part of the clones is not carried over; for the studies checked, unresolved V genes explain less than half of this, and the remainder is unexplained. Across this sample there are 27,000 or so clones, with approximately 85% seen only once. The ten top clones hold around 2.3% of the sample.

The sample here was CD4+ T cells from blood, taken before the fourth cycle of nivolumab. The receptors stem from a human donor with classical Hodgkin lymphoma.

The chain joins TRBV4-2 to TRBJ1-5; 8 bases match TRBD1. This CDR3 is 14 amino acids long. Germline values: CDR1 LGHNA, CDR2 YNFKEQ. J lost 6 bases, V lost 3 bases, and 4 bases had no gene match. The CDR3 DNA sequence: TGTGCCAGCAGCCAGGTCGGACAGGGTCAGCCCCAGCATTTT. Its translation: CASSQVGQGQPQHF.

The sample holds one count of this clone. The rearrangement joins TRBV28 to TRBJ2-7; D possibly corresponds to TRBD2 (6 bases). This CDR3 is built from 22 residues. CDR1 and CDR2 from the germline V gene are MDHEN and SYDVKM. Trimming removed 9 bases from V and 2 bases from J, with 41 bases in between. The CDR3 reads CARMRLHEGPNDNFPGAYEQYF. CDR3 bases: TGTGCCAGAATGAGGCTTCATGAGGGGCCCAACGACAACTTCCCGGGGGCCTACGAGCAGTACTTC.

The chain joins TRBV25-1 to TRBJ1-4, with D possibly TRBD1 on 6 matching bases. This CDR3 comprises 12 residues. The germline V gene encodes CDR1 MGHDK and CDR2 SYGVNS. Trimming stripped 4 bases from V and 7 bases from J, with 7 bases between. The CDR3 DNA reads TGTGCCAGCAGTGTCAGGGGTGAAAAACTGTTTTTT. Translated: CASSVRGEKLFF.

The chain uses TRBV25-1 and TRBJ1-4; D remains unclear. CDR3 length: 14 residues. CDR1 and CDR2 (germline): MGHDK, SYGVNS. Deletions cut 1 base from V and 7 bases from J, with 10 bases between. In DNA form, the CDR3 reads TGTGCCAGCAGTGAATCTGCCTTTGGTGAAAAACTGTTTTTT. This translates into CASSESAFGEKLFF.

The chain has TRBV7-2 and TRBJ1-1; D perhaps matches TRBD1 (5 bases). Germline values: CDR1 SGHTA, CDR2 FQGNSA. This CDR3 has 17 residues. V dropped 5 bases and J dropped 3 bases, with 22 bases sitting between them. CDR3 sequence: CASSDPPGTAWYTEAFF. CDR3 DNA sequence: TGTGCCAGCAGCGACCCCCCCGGGACCGCATGGTACACTGAAGCTTTCTTT.

The chain employs TRBV2 and TRBJ2-6; weak D call: TRBD1 (5 bases). V lost 6 bases to trimming and J lost 0 bases, with 18 bases between them. The CDR3 is 18 amino acids. Germline lookup yields CDR1 SNHLY and CDR2 FYNNEI. Written as DNA, the CDR3 is TGTGCCAGCAGACAGACGACAGTCCTCGACTCTGGGGCCAACGTCCTGACTTTC. Residues: CASRQTTVLDSGANVLTF. Based on the CDR3 plus reference TRBV2 and TRBJ2-6, the full variable domain is EPEVTQTPSHQVTQMGQEVILRCVPISNHLYFYWYRQILGQKVEFLVSFYNNEISEKSEIFDDQFSVERPDGSNFTLKIRSTKLEDSAMYFCASRQTTVLDSGANVLTFGAGSRLTVL.

This clone was observed a few times. J is TRBJ1-2 and V is TRBV10-3; D gene uncertain. Trimming removed 0 bases at V and 2 bases at J, with 4 bases between. The CDR3 totals 13 residues. The V gene's germline CDR1 is ENHRY and CDR2 SYGVKD. The CDR3 loop reads CAISESANYGYTF. The CDR3 nucleotides read TGTGCCATCAGTGAGTCGGCCAACTATGGCTACACCTTC.

J is TRBJ1-2 and V is TRBV7-9; no clear D gene. This CDR3 comprises 12 residues. The V end lost 4 bases, the J end lost 4 bases, and 7 bases lay between the germline ends. Germline V lookup: CDR1 SEHNR, CDR2 FQNEAQ (reference sequence). The CDR3 DNA reads as TGTGCCAGCAGCTCTGACGGCTATGGCTACACCTTC. Its protein is CASSSDGYGYTF.

This clone was recorded once. This chain uses TRBV5-1 with TRBJ2-7, with TRBD1 matching 7 bases. Germline lookup yields CDR1 SGHRS and CDR2 YFSETQ. The V gene end was trimmed by 3 bases and the J gene end by 7 bases; junction bases not matched to a gene: 10. The CDR3 has 14 residues. CDR3 bases: TGCGCCAGCAGCTACTCGTCGGGACAGAAGGAGCAGTACTTC. Translated, it gives CASSYSSGQKEQYF.

A single count supports this clone. The chain employs TRBV11-3 and TRBJ2-1; the match to TRBD2 covers 13 bases. The V segment lost 4 bases and the J segment 6 bases; nucleotides outside the gene matches: 6. Germline loops: CDR1 SGHNT, CDR2 YENEEA. CDR3 length: 16 amino acids. The CDR3 DNA reads TGTGCCAGCAGCTCAACCGGGACTAGCGGGGCCAATGAGCAGTTCTTC. Translated: CASSSTGTSGANEQFF.

The V gene is TRBV5-5, the J gene TRBJ1-1, with D perhaps matching TRBD1 (5 bases). This CDR3 has 15 amino acids. The V end was cut by 4 bases, the J end by 7 bases, with 20 bases between. Looked up from germline, CDR1 is SGHKS and CDR2 is YYEKEE (reference sequence). For the CDR3, the DNA is TGTGCCAGCAGCATCACCACAGGTCAGCTCGGTGAAGCTTTCTTT. Translating gives CASSITTGQLGEAFF.

The rearrangement joins TRBV19 to TRBJ1-5; D is possibly TRBD1 (6 bases). With 5 bases removed from V and 8 bases from J, the gap between germline ends came to 16 bases. Germline CDR1 is LNHDA and CDR2 is SQIVND (reference sequence). The CDR3 runs to 14 residues. CDR3 loop: CASSAGTRLEPQHF. The DNA of the CDR3 is TGTGCCAGTAGTGCCGGGACAAGACTTGAGCCCCAGCATTTT.

The V gene is TRBV6-1, the J gene TRBJ2-6, with D unresolved. CDR3 size: 15 residues. Between the trimmed V and J ends, which lost 2 bases and 3 bases, there was a span of 8 bases. CDR1 and CDR2 from the germline V gene are MNHNS and SASEGT. CDR3 amino acids: CASSEQSVGANVLTF. The CDR3 bases are TGTGCCAGCAGTGAACAGTCAGTTGGGGCCAACGTCCTGACTTTC.

V usage is TRBV6-5 and J usage is TRBJ2-3; D is uncertain. In germline, CDR1 is MNHEY, CDR2 SVGAGI. V lost 0 bases to trimming and J lost 2 bases, with 6 bases between them. The CDR3 is made up of 14 amino acids. CDR3 DNA: TGTGCCAGCAGTTACTCGTTCCCCACAGATACGCAGTATTTT. Amino acids: CASSYSFPTDTQYF.

The rearrangement links TRBV27 to TRBJ1-1; D unclear. CDR1 and CDR2 (germline): MNHEY, SMNVEV (reference sequence). The CDR3 loop spans 13 amino acids. Trimming stripped 4 bases from V and 1 base from J, with 7 bases between. CDR3 nucleotides: TGTGCCAGCAGTTCTGGACGGAACACTGAAGCTTTCTTT. As protein: CASSSGRNTEAFF.

The chain combines TRBV5-4 with TRBJ2-7, with 10 positions matching TRBD2. CDR1 is SGHNT, CDR2 YYREEE, per germline (reference sequence). This CDR3 contains 15 residues. V was clipped by 3 bases and J by 4 bases; unmatched bases: 7. CDR3 residues: CASSSRPSGSYEQYF. The CDR3 DNA reads TGTGCCAGCAGCTCCCGCCCTAGCGGGAGTTACGAGCAGTACTTC.

This clone was seen only a few times. The chain recombines TRBV2 with TRBJ1-5; possibly TRBD1 for D (5 bases). Between the trimmed V and J ends, which lost 0 bases and 6 bases, there was a span of 9 bases. Germline assignment: CDR1 SNHLY and CDR2 FYNNEI. There are 14 residues in the CDR3. The CDR3 bases are TGTGCCAGCAGTGAAGCGGGGGTGGGTCAGCCCCAGCATTTT. Its protein product is CASSEAGVGQPQHF.